Each of the 14 T cell receptor beta chains below was sequenced from the same sample in a study of beta chain features in type 1 diabetes. Sequenced material consisted of expressed TCRB transcripts (all of the isolated RNA was reverse transcribed). Profiled with immunoSEQ multiplex PCR; TCRdb holds only in-frame clones, not every one. This table has about 350,000 clones, around 19% appearing once. The sample was naive CD4+ T cells from blood. The receptors come from a woman aged 18-29 years in good health.

The chain is built from TRBV7-2 and TRBJ2-5, with no clear D. Germline V gene lookup returns CDR1 SGHTA and CDR2 FQGNSA. The V end lost 5 bases, the J end lost 5 bases, and 12 bases lay between the germline ends. This CDR3 is 13 amino acids long. CDR3 sequence: CASSPRIGETQYF. The CDR3 DNA reads TGTGCCAGCAGCCCCCGGATCGGGGAGACCCAGTACTTC.

This clone has only a few counts. The chain couples TRBV30 to TRBJ2-1, with TRBD2 matching over 7 bases. CDR3 size: 13 residues. V shed 0 bases and J 9 bases; nucleotides not matched to a gene: 5. Germline V gives CDR1 GTSNPN, CDR2 SVGIG (reference sequence). The DNA for the CDR3 is TGTGCCTGGAGTGTGGTCAGGGAGGGTGAGCAGTTCTTC. Translating gives CAWSVVREGEQFF.

V is TRBV28 and J is TRBJ1-2; tentatively, D is TRBD1 (6 bases). V was trimmed by 3 bases and J by 5 bases, leaving 7 bases between them. CDR3 length equals 12 residues. Per the germline V gene, CDR1 is MDHEN and CDR2 is SYDVKM. DNA of the CDR3: TGTGCCAGCAGTTTCCAGGGGTATGGCTACACCTTC. It encodes CASSFQGYGYTF.

The chain joins TRBV7-9 to TRBJ2-1; 12 nucleotides match TRBD2. The CDR3 is made up of 15 amino acids. J gave up 6 bases and V 5 bases, and 5 bases lay outside the gene matches. Germline-derived CDR1 and CDR2 are SEHNR and FQNEAQ (reference sequence). The CDR3 region has the DNA TGTGCCAGCAGCACCTGGACTAGCGGGGTCAATGAGCAGTTCTTC. It specifies CASSTWTSGVNEQFF.

The chain combines TRBV10-3 with TRBJ2-7; maybe TRBD1 (5 bases). Trimming removed 7 bases at V and 5 bases at J, with 9 bases between. The CDR3 is made up of 11 amino acids. Germline values: CDR1 ENHRY, CDR2 SYGVKD. Here the CDR3 reads CAINVRDEQYF. Here the CDR3 DNA reads TGTGCCATCAACGTCAGGGACGAGCAGTACTTC.

This clone showed up just a few times. The chain couples TRBV30 to TRBJ1-1, with D possibly being TRBD1 (5 bases). Trimming removed 2 bases from V and 1 base from J, with 11 bases in between. CDR1 and CDR2 from the germline V gene are GTSNPN and SVGIG (reference sequence). The CDR3 is 14 amino acids. The CDR3 DNA is TGTGCCTGGAGTTGGACCGGGGGGAACACTGAAGCTTTCTTT. This codes for CAWSWTGGNTEAFF.

This clone has only a few counts. This sequence joins TRBV7-2 and TRBJ2-5; 7 bases agree with TRBD1. Germline CDR1 is SGHTA and CDR2 is FQGNSA. J was trimmed by 2 bases and V by 5 bases; bases with no gene match: 5. CDR3 size: 14 residues. CDR3 DNA sequence: TGTGCCAGCAGCCCCTCGGGACAGCAAGAGACCCAGTACTTC. Its protein product is CASSPSGQQETQYF.

V usage is TRBV18 and J usage is TRBJ1-4; TRBD1 agrees at 9 bases. Germline CDR1 reads KGHSH; CDR2 reads LQKENI. After removal of 3 bases from V and 8 bases from J, the junction contained 4 bases not matched to a gene. This CDR3 comprises 14 residues. CDR3 nucleotide sequence: TGTGCCAGCTCACCTGGGACAGGGAGAGAAAAACTGTTTTTT. It is translated as CASSPGTGREKLFF.

This clone has a handful of counts. This specimen includes other DNA sequences encoding the same CDR3. V gene TRBV5-4 combines with J gene TRBJ2-6; D gene unclear. This CDR3 spans 15 amino acids. Germline V lookup: CDR1 SGHNT, CDR2 YYREEE (reference sequence). Between the trimmed V and J ends, which lost 3 bases and 0 bases, there was a span of 7 bases. CDR3 loop: CASSSAGSGANVLTF. The CDR3 coding sequence is TGTGCCAGCAGCTCTGCAGGCTCTGGGGCCAACGTCCTGACTTTC.

The chain uses TRBV5-4 and TRBJ2-1, with 11 bases aligning to TRBD2. Per the germline V gene, CDR1 is SGHNT and CDR2 is YYREEE (reference sequence). The CDR3 covers 13 residues. V was clipped by 4 bases and J by 8 bases; unmatched bases: 2. The CDR3 coding sequence is TGTGCCAGCAGCACTAGCGGGAGATATGAGCAGTTCTTC. Translating gives CASSTSGRYEQFF.

Note on this clone: The sample has other DNA sequences that encode this CDR3 too. This chain joins TRBV9 and TRBJ2-1; TRBD2 agrees at 8 bases. Germline assignment: CDR1 SGDLS and CDR2 YYNGEE. V lost 2 bases to trimming and J lost 0 bases; unmatched junction nucleotides: 4. The CDR3 is 16 amino acids. CDR3 amino acids: CASSVGLAGSYNEQFF. As DNA, the CDR3 is TGTGCCAGCAGCGTGGGTCTAGCGGGCTCCTACAATGAGCAGTTCTTC.

The J gene is TRBJ2-2, the V gene TRBV30; 9 bases map to TRBD1. The CDR3 spans 16 residues. V trimming: 3 bases; J trimming: 3 bases; junction bases outside the gene matches: 8. Germline CDR1 is GTSNPN and CDR2 is SVGIG (reference sequence). CDR3 bases: TGTGCCTGGAGAAAGGACAGGGGAGTGTACACCGGGGAGCTGTTTTTT. Its translation: CAWRKDRGVYTGELFF.

This clone has just a few counts. This chain links TRBV5-1 with TRBJ1-2; D remains ambiguous. The CDR3 is made up of 13 amino acids. Between the trimmed V and J ends, which lost 4 bases and 2 bases, there was a span of 9 bases. In germline, CDR1 is SGHRS, CDR2 YFSETQ. The CDR3 region is CASSALRNYGYTF. CDR3 nucleotide sequence: TGCGCCAGCAGCGCCCTGCGGAACTATGGCTACACCTTC.

The chain carries TRBV5-6 and TRBJ2-7; 7 nucleotides line up with TRBD1. The CDR3 contains 14 residues. Unmatched junction bases numbered 6, after V lost 3 bases and J lost 3 bases. The germline CDR1 and CDR2 sequences are SGHDT and YYEEEE. CDR3 protein: CASSSRGLVYEQYF. The CDR3 DNA reads TGTGCCAGCAGCTCAAGGGGGCTCGTCTACGAGCAGTACTTC.